This TCR beta chain was recorded in a study of blood T cell repertoires in COVID-19. About the research overall: Acute and convalescent COVID-19 samples came from the United States, Italy and Spain. PBMCs, B-cell-depleted T cells, or T cells were the source of the cDNA or gDNA that made up the material.

CDR1 and CDR2 (germline): MNHEY, SVGAGI. The CDR3 has 14 residues. Trimming removed 7 bases from V and 3 bases from J; junction bases left unmatched: 9. Methods used by the authors: How many nucleated cells were present was estimated from reference gene primer amplification. Some clones are missing from TCRdb's copy, which holds only in-frame ones; the method was immunoSEQ multiplex PCR. The D gene and trimming were derived from the DNA, and the V and J assignments and clone size from that table. Of over 250,000 clones listed, approximately 89% are singletons. This chain joins TRBV6-5 and TRBJ2-7; 7 bases fit TRBD1. The TCR sequence derives from a woman aged 45-59 years with acute or convalescent COVID-19. The specimen was peripheral blood. The CDR3 DNA reads as TGTGCCAGCACCCCTGACAGGGATTACTACGAGCAGTACTTC. Its translation: CASTPDRDYYEQYF.